One sample yielded the 31 T cell receptor beta chains listed below, sequenced in a study of T cell responses to AZD1222 COVID-19 vaccine. Clones were sequenced by immunoSEQ multiplex PCR, and TCRdb holds only the in-frame ones, with some missing. This sample has nearly 110,000 clones, with about 90% found just once. The material sequenced was peripheral blood, taken 28 days after the second AZD1222 dose. These TCRs come from an adult who received the AZD1222 COVID-19 vaccine.

In this sample, this clone turned up a few times. The V call is TRBV27, the J call TRBJ1-3; 8 bases fit TRBD1. CDR1 MNHEY and CDR2 SMNVEV come from the germline V gene (reference sequence). This CDR3 has 15 amino acids. The junction had 3 bases not matched to a gene; V was cut back by 2 bases and J by 3 bases. For the CDR3, the DNA is TGTGCCAGCAGTTTACAGGGGGCAAGTGGAAACACCATATATTTT. The encoded protein is CASSLQGASGNTIYF.

The CDR3 nucleotides read TGTGCCAGTAGTATACTATGGGACTACAGCTCCTACAATGAGCAGTTCTTC. It yields the protein CASSILWDYSSYNEQFF. The genes are TRBV19 and TRBJ2-1, with 7 positions matching TRBD2. The CDR3 is 17 amino acids. Looked up from germline, CDR1 is LNHDA and CDR2 is SQIVND (reference sequence). The V and J ends lost 2 bases and 0 bases, in that order; junction bases with no gene match: 7.

This sequence joins TRBV10-1 and TRBJ2-5; 9 bases map to TRBD1. V was clipped by 3 bases and J by 2 bases; unmatched bases: 4. This CDR3 has 15 amino acids. Germline CDR1 WNHNN, CDR2 SYGVQD (reference sequence). The CDR3 loop reads CASSENRGRQETQYF. For the CDR3, the DNA is TGCGCCAGCAGTGAAAACAGGGGGCGGCAAGAGACCCAGTACTTC.

The chain uses TRBV5-5 and TRBJ2-7; 7 bases are shared with TRBD2. V was clipped by 0 bases and J by 2 bases; unmatched bases: 2. Germline V CDR1 and CDR2: SGHKS, YYEKEE (reference sequence). The CDR3 runs 14 residues. CDR3 residues: CASSLGGRAYEQYF. CDR3 coding DNA: TGTGCCAGCAGCTTGGGTGGGAGGGCCTACGAGCAGTACTTC.

This chain uses TRBV7-3 with TRBJ2-5; TRBD2 is a possible D gene (6 bases). Trimming stripped 2 bases from V and 0 bases from J, with 10 bases between. The V gene's germline CDR1 is SGHTA and CDR2 FQGTGA. This CDR3 spans 15 amino acids. The chain's CDR3 is CASSLRGSNQETQYF. DNA for the CDR3: TGTGCCAGCAGCTTACGGGGGTCCAACCAAGAGACCCAGTACTTC.

This clone was seen just once. The chain has TRBV9 and TRBJ2-5, with a possible D match to TRBD2 (6 bases). Germline lookup yields CDR1 SGDLS and CDR2 YYNGEE. The V end lost 4 bases, the J end lost 5 bases, and 15 bases lay between the germline ends. The CDR3 spans 14 residues. In nucleotides, the CDR3 is TGTGCCAGCAGCCCCCGACTAGGTTCGGAGACCCAGTACTTC. This encodes CASSPRLGSETQYF.

Details on this clone: At one end, the junction sequence differs from germline, possibly due to a read error. The J gene is TRBJ1-2, the V gene TRBV5-4; no definite D call. This CDR3 has 10 amino acids. Germline assignment: CDR1 SGHNT and CDR2 YYREEE (reference sequence). In DNA form, the CDR3 reads TGTGCCAGCAGCTTGGCCACCGCCAGCTTC. Translation: CASSLATASF.

J is TRBJ1-1 and V is TRBV10-2; 8 nucleotides line up with TRBD1. The germline gives CDR1 WSHSY, CDR2 SAAADI. CDR3 length: 16 residues. V shed 5 bases and J 3 bases; nucleotides not matched to a gene: 11. CDR3 coding DNA: TGCGCCAGCAGTTTTGGGACAGGCAGCTGGGACACTGAAGCTTTCTTT. Its translation is CASSFGTGSWDTEAFF.

This clone has only a few counts. J is TRBJ1-5 and V is TRBV3-1 (or the pseudogene TRBV3-2); D remains ambiguous. The CDR3 is made up of 13 amino acids. The V end was cut by 1 base, the J end by 9 bases, with 10 bases between. Germline-derived CDR1 and CDR2 are LGHDT and YNNKEL (reference sequence). CDR3 residues: CASSQAGDGPQHF. The CDR3, as DNA: TGTGCCAGCAGCCAAGCCGGGGATGGGCCCCAGCATTTT.

This clone was detected only once. V is TRBV7-9 and J is TRBJ1-6; 7 positions agree with TRBD1. The germline gives CDR1 SEHNR, CDR2 FQNEAQ (reference sequence). V was pared by 5 bases and J by 7 bases, with 5 bases of the junction left unmatched. CDR3 size: 14 residues. The CDR3 sequence: CASSPGTENSPLHF. DNA of the CDR3: TGTGCCAGCAGCCCCGGGACAGAAAATTCACCCCTCCACTTT.

The genes are TRBV2 and TRBJ1-3, with D possibly being TRBD1 (5 bases). The V end was cut by 0 bases, the J end by 4 bases, with 16 bases between. Germline V gives CDR1 SNHLY, CDR2 FYNNEI. The CDR3 totals 17 residues. The CDR3 DNA is TGTGCCAGCAGTGAAGCGCTGAGGGGAAAATCGGGAAACACCATATATTTT. Amino acid sequence: CASSEALRGKSGNTIYF.

This clone was detected once. V gene TRBV4-1 combines with J gene TRBJ2-7; D might be TRBD2 (6 bases). CDR3 length: 15 residues. The ends were cut back, 1 base at V and 3 bases at J, with 13 bases in the middle. Germline lookup yields CDR1 MGHRA and CDR2 YSYEKL. The DNA for the CDR3 is TGCGCCAGCAGCCAAGTTCCCGGGGGTGACTACGAGCAGTACTTC. Translating gives CASSQVPGGDYEQYF.

The chain uses TRBV24-1 and TRBJ2-3; maybe TRBD1 (6 bases). In germline, CDR1 is KGHDR, CDR2 SFDVKD. This CDR3 has 16 amino acids. V gave up 1 base and J gave up 0 bases, with 10 bases separating them. CDR3 in DNA: TGTGCCACCAGTGATTTAGCGGACAGTAGCACAGATACGCAGTATTTT. This gives the protein CATSDLADSSTDTQYF.

V usage is TRBV29-1 and J usage is TRBJ2-3, with D unclear. The CDR3 covers 12 residues. The V end was cut by 4 bases, the J end by 6 bases, with 11 bases between. Per the germline V gene, CDR1 is SQVTM and CDR2 is ANQGSEA. The CDR3 sequence is CSVVGMGDTQYF. CDR3 nucleotide sequence: TGCAGCGTTGTCGGAATGGGGGATACGCAGTATTTT.

The chain links TRBV27 to TRBJ2-3, with D tentatively TRBD2 (5 bases). Germline loops: CDR1 MNHEY, CDR2 SMNVEV (reference sequence). V was pared by 10 bases and J by 0 bases, with 11 bases between. This CDR3 region has 13 residues. CDR3 in DNA: TGTGCCACTAAGAGCGGAAGCACAGATACGCAGTATTTT. Translating it yields CATKSGSTDTQYF.

The CDR3 loop reads CASSPRGLAVTDGYEQYF. The CDR3 DNA follows: TGTGCCAGCAGTCCCCGGGGACTAGCGGTCACTGATGGGTACGAGCAGTACTTC. The chain uses TRBV28 and TRBJ2-7; 11 bases align to TRBD2. Germline values: CDR1 MDHEN, CDR2 SYDVKM. This CDR3 region has 18 residues. After removal of 5 bases from V and 4 bases from J, the junction contained 16 bases not matched to a gene.

This clone appeared a few times. The gene calls are TRBV30 and TRBJ2-1; 8 nucleotides line up with TRBD1. Germline V lookup: CDR1 GTSNPN, CDR2 SVGIG (reference sequence). Losses at the gene ends were 4 bases for V and 0 bases for J; bases not matched to a gene: 11. CDR3 length equals 17 residues. Here the CDR3 reads CAWNGGGQGSSYNEQFF. For the CDR3, the DNA is TGTGCCTGGAATGGCGGAGGACAGGGCAGCTCCTACAATGAGCAGTTCTTC.

This clone came up once. The chain has TRBV7-2 and TRBJ2-7; D gene ambiguous. The CDR3 is 14 amino acids. V lost 1 base to trimming and J lost 4 bases, with 11 bases between them. Germline CDR1 SGHTA, CDR2 FQGNSA. The CDR3 bases are TGTGCCAGCAGCTTAGAAGGACGCAGATACGAGCAGTACTTC. Amino acid sequence: CASSLEGRRYEQYF.

The chain links TRBV2 to TRBJ2-7, with TRBD1 matching over 8 bases. The trim removed 6 bases at V and 2 bases at J, leaving 9 bases unmatched. Germline-derived CDR1 and CDR2 are SNHLY and FYNNEI. This CDR3 contains 15 residues. CDR3: CASSTTGEFTYEQYF. Written as DNA, the CDR3 is TGTGCCAGCAGCACGACAGGGGAGTTCACCTACGAGCAGTACTTC.

The V and J genes are TRBV3-1 (or the pseudogene TRBV3-2) and TRBJ2-3, with 8 nucleotides matching TRBD1. V dropped 4 bases and J dropped 5; count of bases not matched to a gene: 11. The CDR3 is 16 amino acids. Germline loops: CDR1 LGHDT, CDR2 YNNKEL (reference sequence). The CDR3 is CASSPLLQGVGDTQYF. CDR3 sequence (DNA): TGTGCCAGCAGCCCCCTCTTACAGGGGGTAGGAGATACGCAGTATTTT.

This sequence joins TRBV27 and TRBJ1-2, with 7 nucleotides matching TRBD1. The CDR3 is made up of 13 amino acids. The germline V gene has CDR1 MNHEY and CDR2 SMNVEV (reference sequence). V dropped 6 bases and J dropped 3; count of bases not matched to a gene: 4. The CDR3 region has the DNA TGTGCCAGCAGCCAGGGGACAGACTATGGCTACACCTTC. It encodes CASSQGTDYGYTF.

The V call is TRBV29-1, the J call TRBJ2-7; 8 nucleotides agree with TRBD1. V shed 3 bases, J shed 5 bases, and the junction held 6 bases outside the gene matches. The CDR3 loop spans 13 amino acids. Germline V gives CDR1 SQVTM, CDR2 ANQGSEA. CDR3 amino acids: CSVDGDRLNEQYF. The CDR3 DNA reads as TGCAGCGTTGATGGGGACAGGCTCAACGAGCAGTACTTC.

This chain connects TRBV6-1 to TRBJ1-2; D not certain. The CDR3 runs to 16 residues. V lost 0 bases and J 5 bases, leaving 16 bases between the germline ends. From germline, CDR1 is MNHNS and CDR2 SASEGT. The CDR3 reads CASSEASYTVAYGYTF. The DNA of the CDR3 is TGTGCCAGCAGTGAAGCCTCTTATACCGTCGCGTATGGCTACACCTTC.

The rearrangement joins TRBV11-2 to TRBJ2-1; D unresolved. CDR3 length: 15 amino acids. Trimming pared 4 bases from V and 0 bases from J, leaving 10 bases between. The germline gives CDR1 SGHAT, CDR2 FQNNGV. CDR3 in DNA: TGTGCCAGCAGCTCGATACGGAGCTCCTACAATGAGCAGTTCTTC. Amino acids: CASSSIRSSYNEQFF.

The rearrangement joins TRBV25-1 to TRBJ1-1; D possibly corresponds to TRBD1 (5 bases). This CDR3 is 15 amino acids long. Trimming left V 6 bases short and J 5 bases short, with 19 bases between. The germline V gene has CDR1 MGHDK and CDR2 SYGVNS. The chain's CDR3 is CASRPSRTWGTEAFF. The CDR3 nucleotides are TGTGCCAGCAGGCCGTCCCGCACCTGGGGGACTGAAGCTTTCTTT.

V gene TRBV29-1 combines with J gene TRBJ2-3, with 11 bases matching TRBD2. CDR3 length: 18 residues. After removal of 5 bases from V and 0 bases from J, the junction contained 13 bases not matched to a gene. Germline assignment: CDR1 SQVTM and CDR2 ANQGSEA. CDR3 DNA sequence: TGCAGCGTTAGTCAGGTACCGGGACTAGCGGAAAGCACAGATACGCAGTATTTT. This gives the protein CSVSQVPGLAESTDTQYF.

J is TRBJ2-7 and V is TRBV5-4, with D perhaps assigned TRBD1 or TRBD2 (6 bases each). The length of the CDR3 is 15 residues. The V gene lost 4 bases and the J gene lost 3 bases, with 17 bases spanning the gap. CDR1 and CDR2 (germline): SGHNT, YYREEE (reference sequence). The CDR3 nucleotides are TGTGCCAGCAGCCTGCCGGGGGCCGCCTTCTACGAGCAGTACTTC. Protein: CASSLPGAAFYEQYF. Drawing the rest from reference TRBV5-4 and TRBJ2-7, the complete variable domain is ETGVTQSPTHLIKTRGQQVTLRCSSQSGHNTVSWYQQALGQGPQFIFQYYREEENGRGNFPPRFSGLQFPNYSSELNVNALELDDSALYLCASSLPGAAFYEQYFGPGTRLTVT.

Note on this clone: Relative to the germline gene, one junction end is altered; a read error may explain this. J is TRBJ1-2 and V is TRBV3-1 (or the pseudogene TRBV3-2); maybe TRBD1 (6 bases). The V gene's germline CDR1 is LGHDT and CDR2 YNNKEL (reference sequence). The CDR3 totals 13 residues. The CDR3 region has the DNA TGTGCCGGCAGCCAAGGGGGTCCCCATGGCTACACCTTC. This sequence encodes CAGSQGGPHGYTF.

The chain uses TRBV12-3 or TRBV12-4 and TRBJ1-4; 11 nucleotides match TRBD1. The length of the CDR3 is 13 residues. With 4 bases clipped from V and 8 bases from J, the junction kept 0 bases outside the gene matches. The CDR3 reads CASSWTGGEKLFF. Written as DNA, the CDR3 is TGTGCCAGCAGTTGGACAGGGGGCGAAAAACTGTTTTTT.

V is TRBV18 and J is TRBJ1-5; 7 nucleotides line up with TRBD1. This CDR3 has 14 residues. In germline, CDR1 is KGHSH, CDR2 LQKENI. V lost 6 bases to trimming and J lost 11 bases; unmatched junction nucleotides: 13. The chain's CDR3 is CASSPGQPREAQHF. The DNA of the CDR3 is TGTGCCAGCTCGCCGGGACAGCCTCGTGAAGCCCAGCATTTT.

The chain combines TRBV7-9 with TRBJ1-5; the D is unclear. The CDR3 loop spans 19 amino acids. Trimming pared 5 bases from V and 3 bases from J, leaving 26 bases between. CDR1 is SEHNR, CDR2 FQNEAQ, per germline (reference sequence). The CDR3 sequence is CASSLIGVRPRAHNQPQHF. In DNA, the CDR3 is TGTGCCAGCAGCCTAATAGGTGTGAGGCCTCGGGCCCACAATCAGCCCCAGCATTTT. Drawing the rest from reference TRBV7-9 and TRBJ1-5, the complete variable domain is DTGVSQNPRHKITKRGQNVTFRCDPISEHNRLYWYRQTLGQGPEFLTYFQNEAQLEKSRLLSDRFSAERPKGSFSTLEIQRTEQGDSAMYLCASSLIGVRPRAHNQPQHFGDGTRLSIL.